This T cell receptor beta chain emerged from a study of cytomegalovirus exposure and HLA in healthy donors. The overall study: One earlier analysis, a look at about 179 million T cells, found about 100 million unique TCR beta sequences.

This clone was counted a few times. The target antigen is unknown. Findings and caveats of the study: TCR beta chains numbering about 160 were designated cytomegalovirus-associated. The study dropped some indistinguishable V segments, TRBV6-2 and TRBV6-3 among them.

The CDR3 loop spans 12 amino acids. Germline lookup yields CDR1 SGHNT and CDR2 YYREEE (reference sequence). The germline V and J ends were trimmed by 1 base and 3 bases, with 4 bases remaining between them. The PCR used 60 Vbeta and 13 Jbeta primers. Libraries were prepared by immunoSEQ multiplex PCR; TCRdb keeps only in-frame clonotypes and omits some of them. The data contain more than 90,000 clones, approximately 76% of them seen just once; the ten biggest clones take up more than 15%. J is TRBJ1-1 and V is TRBV5-4; D is undetermined. This TCR derives from a man in his fifties in good health and CMV-seropositive. The sequenced sample consisted of PBMCs. This CDR3 is CASSLPHTEAFF. The CDR3 DNA sequence: TGTGCCAGCAGCTTGCCTCACACTGAAGCTTTCTTT.